A single sample gave rise to the 25 T cell receptor beta chains below, sequenced in a study of cytotoxic CD8 clonotypes in ibrutinib-treated CLL. TCRdb's copy holds only in-frame clones and misses some; the assay was immunoSEQ multiplex PCR. The sample comprises some 61,000 clones, about 64% of which are singletons, and about 5.7% rests with the top ten. Sequencing used PBMCs, obtained after 12 months of ibrutinib treatment. The receptor set was obtained from a human donor with chronic lymphocytic leukemia.

The V gene is TRBV6-4, the J gene TRBJ2-1; TRBD2 aligns across 9 bases. Trimming took 5 bases from V and 8 from J; bases not matched to a gene: 7. CDR1 and CDR2 (germline): MRHNA, SNTAGT. The CDR3 loop spans 14 amino acids. CDR3 nucleotide sequence: TGTGCCAGCAGTCCGGGCGGGGGGGCTTATGAGCAGTTCTTC. Its translation is CASSPGGGAYEQFF.

The chain couples TRBV5-1 to TRBJ1-1, with D perhaps matching TRBD1 (5 bases). V gave up 3 bases and J gave up 2 bases, with 11 bases separating them. The CDR3 loop spans 14 amino acids. Germline CDR1 and CDR2: SGHRS and YFSETQ. The CDR3 region has the DNA TGCGCCAGCAGCTCGTCGCAGGGAAACACTGAAGCTTTCTTT. This codes for CASSSSQGNTEAFF.

The CDR3 loop is CASSLLAGGNNEQFF. The DNA of the CDR3 is TGCGCCAGCAGCTTATTAGCGGGGGGGAACAATGAGCAGTTCTTC. The V and J genes are TRBV5-1 and TRBJ2-1; 11 bases are shared with TRBD2. Germline CDR1 reads SGHRS; CDR2 reads YFSETQ. The CDR3 totals 15 residues. The ends lost 2 bases at V and 5 bases at J; junction bases unmatched: 3.

The chain carries TRBV4-3 and TRBJ1-3, with D possibly being TRBD1 (5 bases). CDR1 and CDR2 (germline): LGHNA, YSLEER. Trimming took off 5 bases at V and 0 bases at J, with 14 bases between the two ends. CDR3 length: 16 amino acids. The CDR3 nucleotides are TGCGCCAGCAGCTTAGTAACGACAGCCTCTGGAAACACCATATATTTT. Its protein product is CASSLVTTASGNTIYF.

V is TRBV28 and J is TRBJ1-5, with D maybe TRBD1 (6 bases). Trimming left V 9 bases short and J 6 bases short, with 18 bases between. CDR1 and CDR2 from the germline V gene are MDHEN and SYDVKM. The CDR3 has 14 amino acids. The CDR3 region is CASKTGGPGQPQHF. The CDR3 bases are TGTGCCAGTAAGACAGGCGGGCCCGGTCAGCCCCAGCATTTT.

This clone occurred once. This chain uses TRBV6-5 with TRBJ2-6; D remains unclear. V shed 0 bases and J shed 0 bases, with 6 bases lying between them. The V gene's germline CDR1 is MNHEY and CDR2 SVGAGI. The CDR3 totals 16 residues. The CDR3 DNA reads as TGTGCCAGCAGTTACTCCCCCCGCTCTGGGGCCAACGTCCTGACTTTC. As protein: CASSYSPRSGANVLTF.

V usage is TRBV19 and J usage is TRBJ1-5, with a tentative D call TRBD1 (6 bases). The germline V gene encodes CDR1 LNHDA and CDR2 SQIVND (reference sequence). V shed 2 bases and J shed 3 bases, with 14 bases lying between them. The CDR3 is made up of 16 amino acids. The CDR3 loop reads CASSIRGARDNQPQHF. CDR3 sequence (DNA): TGTGCCAGTAGTATACGGGGGGCGCGGGACAATCAGCCCCAGCATTTT.

CDR3 region: CASSLGQGDYEQYF. In nucleotides, the CDR3 is TGTGCCAGCAGCTTAGGACAGGGAGACTACGAGCAGTACTTC. This rearrangement joins TRBV11-3 to TRBJ2-7, with 7 bases identical to TRBD1. Per the germline V gene, CDR1 is SGHNT and CDR2 is YENEEA. J gave up 3 bases and V 1 base, and 3 bases lay outside the gene matches. The CDR3 length is 14 residues.

The chain recombines TRBV6-1 with TRBJ1-1; 7 bases are a match to TRBD1. With V trimmed by 4 bases and J by 4 bases, 3 bases remained unmatched. The CDR3 covers 13 residues. In germline, CDR1 is MNHNS, CDR2 SASEGT. CDR3 nucleotides: TGTGCCAGCAGTGGAAGGGGGCGCACTGAAGCTTTCTTT. Its protein product is CASSGRGRTEAFF.

This chain connects TRBV27 to TRBJ2-7, with 10 bases identical to TRBD1. Germline CDR1 MNHEY, CDR2 SMNVEV (reference sequence). The V segment lost 1 base and the J segment 6 bases; nucleotides outside the gene matches: 6. This CDR3 has 15 amino acids. CDR3 residues: CASSLFGQGEGEQYF. The CDR3 DNA follows: TGTGCCAGCAGTTTATTTGGACAGGGGGAAGGCGAGCAGTACTTC.

The V call is TRBV7-7, the J call TRBJ1-5; D unclear. V was clipped by 5 bases and J by 2 bases, with 10 bases between them. Germline values: CDR1 SSHAT, CDR2 FNYEAQ (reference sequence). The CDR3 covers 14 residues. The CDR3 loop is CASSRTRGNQPQHF. CDR3 DNA: TGTGCCAGCAGCCGTACTAGGGGCAATCAGCCCCAGCATTTT.

The chain joins TRBV5-1 to TRBJ2-5; 7 bases agree with TRBD1. The germline CDR1 and CDR2 sequences are SGHRS and YFSETQ. The CDR3 sequence is 15 residues long. Unmatched junction bases numbered 9, after V lost 3 bases and J lost 4 bases. The CDR3: CASSWTTGLGETQYF. CDR3 in DNA: TGCGCCAGCAGCTGGACGACAGGGCTTGGAGAGACCCAGTACTTC.

This clone was seen more than once but under ten times. This chain connects TRBV9 to TRBJ1-5; maybe TRBD1 (5 bases). Germline-derived CDR1 and CDR2 are SGDLS and YYNGEE. The CDR3 has 13 amino acids. V lost 4 bases to trimming and J lost 7 bases, with 12 bases between them. The CDR3 region is CASSPGTGQPQHF. The CDR3 coding sequence is TGTGCCAGCAGCCCCGGGACGGGACAGCCCCAGCATTTT.

The chain is built from TRBV5-1 and TRBJ2-1; TRBD1 agrees at 7 bases. CDR3 length equals 15 residues. J lost 9 bases, V lost 6 bases, and 15 bases had no gene match. Germline values: CDR1 SGHRS, CDR2 YFSETQ. The CDR3 protein is CASTIFGQGDGEQFF. In nucleotides, the CDR3 is TGCGCCAGCACGATTTTCGGGCAGGGGGACGGTGAGCAGTTCTTC.

This chain links TRBV18 with TRBJ1-1; D call uncertain. Germline CDR1 is KGHSH and CDR2 is LQKENI. Trimming took 2 bases from V and 4 from J, leaving 8 bases between them. The CDR3 loop spans 13 amino acids. This chain's CDR3 is CASSPEMGTEAFF. DNA for the CDR3: TGTGCCAGCTCACCAGAGATGGGCACTGAAGCTTTCTTT.

The chain recombines TRBV9 with TRBJ2-7, with D possibly being TRBD1 or TRBD2 (5 bases each). This CDR3 comprises 13 residues. Trimming pared 2 bases from V and 6 bases from J, leaving 12 bases between. The germline V gene has CDR1 SGDLS and CDR2 YYNGEE. CDR3 sequence (DNA): TGTGCCAGCAGCGTGGGAGAGGGGCTCGAGCAGTACTTC. This translates into CASSVGEGLEQYF.

This chain uses TRBV7-2 with TRBJ2-1; 9 positions agree with TRBD1. The CDR3 is 16 residues long. Germline V gene data show CDR1 as SGHTA and CDR2 as FQGNSA. V dropped 3 bases and J dropped 5; count of bases not matched to a gene: 8. CDR3 in DNA: TGTGCCAGCAGCTTCCCCGGGACAGGGATCAACAATGAGCAGTTCTTC. It yields the protein CASSFPGTGINNEQFF.

This chain connects TRBV7-8 to TRBJ1-5, with D unresolved. Germline V lookup: CDR1 SGHVS, CDR2 FQNEAQ. Trimming removed 0 bases from V and 4 bases from J, with 1 base in between. The CDR3 is 12 residues long. The CDR3: CASSLANQPQHF. As DNA, the CDR3 is TGTGCCAGCAGCTTAGCAAATCAGCCCCAGCATTTT. The full variable domain, its missing parts supplied by reference TRBV7-8 and TRBJ1-5, is GAGVSQSPRYKVAKRGQDVALRCDPISGHVSLFWYQQALGQGPEFLTYFQNEAQLDKSGLPSDRFFAERPEGSVSTLKIQRTQQEDSAVYLCASSLANQPQHFGDGTRLSIL.

Only a few counts were recorded for this clone. The chain joins TRBV28 to TRBJ2-2; a weak D match, TRBD2 (6 bases). Germline loops: CDR1 MDHEN, CDR2 SYDVKM. The CDR3 is 15 amino acids. Trimming removed 6 bases at V and 1 base at J, with 12 bases between. This chain's CDR3 is CASRIRRVNTGELFF. CDR3 in DNA: TGTGCCAGCAGGATACGGAGGGTGAACACCGGGGAGCTGTTTTTT.

The chain combines TRBV27 with TRBJ1-2; TRBD1 agrees at 7 bases. This CDR3 is 15 amino acids long. Germline CDR1 reads MNHEY; CDR2 reads SMNVEV (reference sequence). The trim removed 5 bases at V and 0 bases at J, leaving 6 bases unmatched. The CDR3 DNA reads as TGTGCCAGCAGTGTGACAGGGTTCTCTAACTATGGCTACACCTTC. This sequence encodes CASSVTGFSNYGYTF.

This rearrangement joins TRBV18 to TRBJ1-1; the D is unclear. The CDR3 is 12 residues long. Germline CDR1 and CDR2: KGHSH and LQKENI. Trimming took 6 bases from V and 10 from J, leaving 15 bases between them. The CDR3 DNA reads TGTGCCAGCTCCCCAGACGGCGCCCCAGCTTTCTTT. This gives the protein CASSPDGAPAFF. Together with reference TRBV18 and TRBJ1-1, the CDR3 gives the full variable domain: NAGVMQNPRHLVRRRGQEARLRCSPMKGHSHVYWYRQLPEEGLKFMVYLQKENIIDESGMPKERFSAEFPKEGPSILRIQQVVRGDSAAYFCASSPDGAPAFFGQGTRLTVV.

V and J are TRBV4-3 and TRBJ1-1, with a tentative D call TRBD1 (6 bases). Germline-derived CDR1 and CDR2 are LGHNA and YSLEER. The CDR3 is made up of 13 amino acids. Trimming pared 4 bases from V and 5 bases from J, leaving 11 bases between. The DNA for the CDR3 is TGCGCCAGCAGCCGGGGAGACAGGACTGAAGCTTTCTTT. It translates to CASSRGDRTEAFF.

V usage is TRBV10-3 and J usage is TRBJ2-7; D gene unclear. The length of the CDR3 is 13 residues. V dropped 5 bases and J dropped 6 bases, with 14 bases sitting between them. The germline V gene has CDR1 ENHRY and CDR2 SYGVKD. The DNA for the CDR3 is TGTGCCATCAGTCAGACCCTCTCTCTCGAGCAGTACTTC. It is translated as CAISQTLSLEQYF.

There are a few counts of this clone. The chain recombines TRBV10-3 with TRBJ1-2; a possible D gene is TRBD1 (5 bases). Germline assignment: CDR1 ENHRY and CDR2 SYGVKD. The CDR3 contains 14 residues. V lost 0 bases to trimming and J lost 5 bases, with 10 bases between them. The CDR3 nucleotides read TGTGCCATCAGTGAGTCTGGGACTTCTTATGGCTACACCTTC. It translates to CAISESGTSYGYTF.

V and J are TRBV18 and TRBJ1-4; a weak D match, TRBD1 (6 bases). Germline V gene data show CDR1 as KGHSH and CDR2 as LQKENI. The CDR3 covers 16 residues. Trimming stripped 0 bases from V and 7 bases from J, with 15 bases between. The DNA for the CDR3 is TGTGCCAGCTCACCACCCTCGCCAGGGGTTTTTGAAAAACTGTTTTTT. This gives the protein CASSPPSPGVFEKLFF.